This TCR beta chain came from a study of T-cell reconstitution after alpha-beta-depleted transplantation in children. Unique molecular identifiers were used in preparing the TCRbeta library. TCRdb ran MiXCR on the PCR reads and lists one entry per CDR3 protein. The table lists a few hundred thousand distinct CDR3 sequences, 10% of them singletons, with 2% to 2.5% in the top ten. This clonotype was picked up many times. The trim removed 6 bases at V and 7 bases at J, leaving 18 bases unmatched. Germline CDR1 reads DFQATT; CDR2 reads SNEGSKA (reference sequence). This CDR3 contains 18 residues. The chain has TRBV20-1 and TRBJ1-4; 12 nucleotides line up with TRBD1. This TCR derives from a human donor who donated a stem cell graft to a child with acute lymphoblastic leukemia. The source material was PBMCs from the stem cell graft donor, sampled from the stem cell graft. The CDR3 nucleotides read TGCAGTGCAGATACCGGGACAGGGGGCGGGAACAGACTTGAAAAACTGTTTTTT. This codes for CSADTGTGGGNRLEKLFF.